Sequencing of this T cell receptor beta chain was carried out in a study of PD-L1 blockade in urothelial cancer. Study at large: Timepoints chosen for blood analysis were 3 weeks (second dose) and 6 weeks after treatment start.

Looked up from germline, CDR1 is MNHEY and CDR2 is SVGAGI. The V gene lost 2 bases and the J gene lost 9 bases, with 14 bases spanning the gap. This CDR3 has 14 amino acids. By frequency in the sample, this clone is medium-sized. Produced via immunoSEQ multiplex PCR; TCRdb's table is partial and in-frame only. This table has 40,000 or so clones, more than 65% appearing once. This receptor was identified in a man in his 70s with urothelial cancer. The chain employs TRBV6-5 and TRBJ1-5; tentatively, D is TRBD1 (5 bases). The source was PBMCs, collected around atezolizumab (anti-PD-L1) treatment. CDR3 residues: CASSYGAGSLPQHF. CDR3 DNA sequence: TGTGCCAGCAGTTACGGCGCAGGGTCATTGCCCCAGCATTTT.